These 2 T cell receptor beta chains were all obtained from the same sample, sequenced in a study of blood T cell repertoires in COVID-19. The data were produced by immunoSEQ multiplex PCR, yet TCRdb's version contains in-frame clones alone and is incomplete. This table has 240,000 or so clones, about 80% appearing once. Specimen: peripheral blood. The source is a man aged 25-45 years who had recovered from COVID-19.

This clone was seen only once. This chain connects TRBV5-4 to TRBJ2-3; 7 nucleotides agree with TRBD2. Per the germline V gene, CDR1 is SGHNT and CDR2 is YYREEE (reference sequence). This CDR3 is built from 15 residues. V dropped 4 bases and J dropped 4; count of bases not matched to a gene: 9. The CDR3 loop is CASSGLVELSDTQYF. CDR3 nucleotides: TGTGCCAGCAGCGGACTAGTCGAGTTATCAGATACGCAGTATTTT.

The rearrangement joins TRBV2 to TRBJ1-3; D ambiguous. V was trimmed by 10 bases and J by 0 bases, leaving 13 bases between them. CDR3 length: 14 residues. The V gene's germline CDR1 is SNHLY and CDR2 FYNNEI. The DNA for the CDR3 is TGTGCCACCTCAACAGAGTACTCTGGAAACACCATATATTTT. This translates into CATSTEYSGNTIYF.